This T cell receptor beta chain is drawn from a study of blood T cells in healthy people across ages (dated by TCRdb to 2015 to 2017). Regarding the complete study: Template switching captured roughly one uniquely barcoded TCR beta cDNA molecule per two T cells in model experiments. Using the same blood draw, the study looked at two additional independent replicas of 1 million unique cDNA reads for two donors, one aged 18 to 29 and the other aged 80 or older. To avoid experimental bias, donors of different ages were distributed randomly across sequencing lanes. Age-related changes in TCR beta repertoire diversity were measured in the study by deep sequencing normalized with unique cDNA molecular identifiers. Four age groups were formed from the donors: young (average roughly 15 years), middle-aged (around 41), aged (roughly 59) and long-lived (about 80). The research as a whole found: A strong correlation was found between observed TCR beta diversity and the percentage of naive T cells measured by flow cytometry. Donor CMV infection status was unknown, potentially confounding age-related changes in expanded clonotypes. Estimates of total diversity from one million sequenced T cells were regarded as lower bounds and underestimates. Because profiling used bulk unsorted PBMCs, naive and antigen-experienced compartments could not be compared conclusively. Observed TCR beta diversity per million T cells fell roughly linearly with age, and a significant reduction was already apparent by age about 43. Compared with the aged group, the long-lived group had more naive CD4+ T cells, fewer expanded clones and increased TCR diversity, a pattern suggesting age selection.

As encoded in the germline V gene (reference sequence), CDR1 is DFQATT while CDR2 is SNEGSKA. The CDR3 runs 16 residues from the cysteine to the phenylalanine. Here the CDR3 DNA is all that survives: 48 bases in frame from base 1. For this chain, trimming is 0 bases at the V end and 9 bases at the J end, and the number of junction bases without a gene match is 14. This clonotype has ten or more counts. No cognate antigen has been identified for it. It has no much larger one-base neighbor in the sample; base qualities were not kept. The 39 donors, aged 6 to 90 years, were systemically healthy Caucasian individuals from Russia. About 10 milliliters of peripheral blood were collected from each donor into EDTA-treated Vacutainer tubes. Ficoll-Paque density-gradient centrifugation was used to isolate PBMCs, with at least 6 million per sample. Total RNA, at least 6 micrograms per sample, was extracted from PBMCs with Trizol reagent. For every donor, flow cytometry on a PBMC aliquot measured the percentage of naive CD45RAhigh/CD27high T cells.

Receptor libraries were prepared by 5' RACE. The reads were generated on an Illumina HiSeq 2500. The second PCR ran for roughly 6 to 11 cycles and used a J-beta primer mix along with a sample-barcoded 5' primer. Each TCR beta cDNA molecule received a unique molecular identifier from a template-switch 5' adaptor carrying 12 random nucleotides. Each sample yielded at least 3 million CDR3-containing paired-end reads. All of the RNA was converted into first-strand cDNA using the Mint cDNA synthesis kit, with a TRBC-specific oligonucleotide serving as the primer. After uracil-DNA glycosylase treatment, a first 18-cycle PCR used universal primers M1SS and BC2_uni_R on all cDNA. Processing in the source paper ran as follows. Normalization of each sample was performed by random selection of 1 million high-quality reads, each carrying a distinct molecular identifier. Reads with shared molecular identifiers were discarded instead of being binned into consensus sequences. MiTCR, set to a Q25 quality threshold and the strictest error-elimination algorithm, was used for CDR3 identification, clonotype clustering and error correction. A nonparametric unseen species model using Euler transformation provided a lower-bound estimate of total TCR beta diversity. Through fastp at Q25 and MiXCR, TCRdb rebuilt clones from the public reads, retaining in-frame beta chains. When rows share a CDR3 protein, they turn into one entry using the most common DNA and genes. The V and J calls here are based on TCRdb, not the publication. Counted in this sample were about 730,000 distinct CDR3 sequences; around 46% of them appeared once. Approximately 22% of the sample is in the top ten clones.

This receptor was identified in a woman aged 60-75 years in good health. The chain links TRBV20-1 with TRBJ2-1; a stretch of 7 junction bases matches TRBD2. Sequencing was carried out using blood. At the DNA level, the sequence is TGCAGTGCTAGAGATCTTCGAGGCGCGGGAGCAAGTGAGCAGTTCTTC. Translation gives CSARDLRGAGASEQFF.